This T cell receptor beta chain was captured by sequencing in a study of cytomegalovirus exposure and HLA in healthy donors. Study results and caveats: In an earlier analysis, about 87% or about 30%: the productive usage of most TCR beta V segments. Overall, approximately 150 TCR beta chains were annotated as cytomegalovirus-associated.

V was cut by 10 bases and J by 4 bases, with 13 bases left in between. CDR3 length equals 12 residues. Germline CDR1 SEHNR, CDR2 FQNEAQ (reference sequence). Primers: 60 Vbeta forward and 13 Jbeta reverse. Assay: immunoSEQ multiplex PCR; the TCRdb copy retains only in-frame clones and omits some. Among 90,000 to 150,000 clones listed, around three quarters were seen once. This clone was picked up a small number of times. The target antigen is unknown. The source of this sequence is a female donor in good health and CMV-seronegative. The specimen was PBMCs. The V and J genes are TRBV7-9 and TRBJ1-1, with D perhaps TRBD1 (5 bases). CDR3 region: CAITTGGTEAFF. CDR3 sequence (DNA): TGTGCCATAACAACGGGGGGCACTGAAGCTTTCTTT.